Sequencing of this T cell receptor (beta chain) was carried out in a study of tumor and adjacent non-tumor tissue in lung cancer. Study as a whole: Samples averaged roughly 4.2 million productive TCRbeta reads each.

This sample's RNA came from whole unsorted tissue. This non-tumor lung sample came from over 3 cm beyond the tumor edge. Donors were chemotherapy-naive, newly diagnosed lung cancer surgical patients in China, August–late 2014. Per germline, CDR1 SEHNR and CDR2 FQNEAQ (reference sequence). This CDR3 has 16 residues. Trimming at V came to 7 bases and at J to 2 bases, leaving 5 bases not matched to a gene. TCRbeta libraries were built with three rounds of nested PCR, modified from ARM-PCR. Each CDR3 protein is one row after TCRdb ran MiXCR on the multiplex PCR reads. The sample shows 60,000 to 100,000 distinct CDR3 sequences, approximately 82% of them seen only once. Findings and caveats of the study: Tumor repertoires had a smaller top 100 clone share than normal lung. Significantly higher TCR diversity was found in tumor than normal lung.

Remarks on this clonotype: Its antigen is unidentified.

This TCR was sampled from a man in his 70s with non-small cell lung cancer. Sequences were obtained from distant non-tumor lung tissue. The V and J genes are TRBV7-9 and TRBJ2-5; 15 nucleotides match TRBD2. CDR3 in DNA: TGTGCCAGCATCTTTGGGACTAGCGGGGGGCAAGAGACCCAGTACTTC. Amino acid sequence: CASIFGTSGGQETQYF.